The 10 T cell receptor beta chains below come from one sample, sequenced in a study of blood T cells in healthy people across ages. With a J-beta primer mix and a sample-barcoded 5' primer, a second PCR ran roughly 7 to 11 cycles. TCRdb analysed the 5' RACE reads with MiXCR anew, one entry per CDR3 protein. Of 760,000 or so distinct CDR3 sequences listed, around 25% are singletons. These records were also assigned to another study, of T cells of mothers and their children.

Sample: blood. Receptors originate from a boy younger than 18 in good health.

V and J are TRBV14 and TRBJ2-1; 8 bases align to TRBD2. Germline trimming cut 4 bases from V and 1 base from J; bases unmatched to any gene: 15. Germline assignment: CDR1 SGHDN and CDR2 FVKESK. The CDR3 runs to 19 residues. CDR3 coding DNA: TGTGCCAGCAGCCCTAGACCAAAGCGGGAGTTGGTGTCCTACAATGAGCAGTTCTTC. It yields the protein CASSPRPKRELVSYNEQFF.

This clonotype was seen more than once but under ten times. The V gene is TRBV11-3, the J gene TRBJ2-5; 10 bases map to TRBD2. Germline lookup yields CDR1 SGHNT and CDR2 YENEEA. The CDR3 is made up of 16 amino acids. The junction had 5 bases not matched to a gene; V was cut back by 1 base and J by 3 bases. As DNA, the CDR3 is TGTGCCAGCAGCTTAGGCCGAAGCGGGAGGGAAGAGACCCAGTACTTC. Protein product: CASSLGRSGREETQYF.

The V call is TRBV28, the J call TRBJ2-7, with D unresolved. V gave up 5 bases and J gave up 5 bases, with 7 bases separating them. The CDR3 is 11 amino acids. Per germline, CDR1 MDHEN and CDR2 SYDVKM. CDR3 residues: CASSHQNEQYF. DNA of the CDR3: TGTGCCAGCAGTCACCAGAACGAGCAGTACTTC.

The chain couples TRBV5-1 to TRBJ2-3; possibly TRBD2 for D (6 bases). The CDR3 spans 15 residues. V was trimmed by 5 bases and J by 4 bases, leaving 17 bases between them. Per the germline V gene, CDR1 is SGHRS and CDR2 is YFSETQ. CDR3 DNA: TGCGCCAGCAGAGTTGCGTTCGAGCGGGCAGATACGCAGTATTTT. Its protein product is CASRVAFERADTQYF.

There are a few counts of this clonotype. The chain recombines TRBV10-3 with TRBJ2-7; 10 positions agree with TRBD2. Germline assignment: CDR1 ENHRY and CDR2 SYGVKD. V trimming: 3 bases; J trimming: 6 bases; junction bases outside the gene matches: 20. The CDR3 is 19 amino acids. In DNA, the CDR3 is TGTGCCATCAGTGATCCGACCAGGCTAGCGGGAGAAAGAGGGCTCGAGCAGTACTTC. Protein: CAISDPTRLAGERGLEQYF.

This chain links TRBV20-1 with TRBJ2-1; 9 bases fit TRBD1. The J call may be faulty, since TRBJ2-7 better matches the DNA end. Germline V gives CDR1 DFQATT, CDR2 SNEGSKA (reference sequence). There are 15 residues in the CDR3. The CDR3 DNA is TGCAGTGCCGATACCAGGGACAGGGAATCGGACGAGCAGTACTTC. The encoded protein is CSADTRDRESDEQYF.

The V and J genes are TRBV5-1 and TRBJ2-3, with 7 nucleotides matching TRBD1. V was pared by 4 bases and J by 2 bases, with 7 bases of the junction left unmatched. The CDR3 is 15 amino acids. Germline assignment: CDR1 SGHRS and CDR2 YFSETQ. CDR3 DNA: TGCGCCAGCAGCCCGGGACAGTCATCCACAGATACGCAGTATTTT. This sequence encodes CASSPGQSSTDTQYF. The full variable domain, rest sourced from reference TRBV5-1 and TRBJ2-3, is KAGVTQTPRYLIKTRGQQVTLSCSPISGHRSVSWYQQTPGQGLQFLFEYFSETQRNKGNFPGRFSGRQFSNSRSEMNVSTLELGDSALYLCASSPGQSSTDTQYFGPGTRLTVL.

The chain recombines TRBV15 with TRBJ2-1, with TRBD1 as a possible D gene (6 bases). The closer fit of TRBJ2-5 to the DNA end suggests the J call may be wrong. The CDR3 totals 17 residues. Germline CDR1 is LNHNV and CDR2 is YYDKDF (reference sequence). The CDR3 sequence: CATSRVGQGPLQETQYF. The CDR3 DNA follows: TGTGCCACCAGCAGAGTTGGGCAGGGGCCTCTCCAAGAGACCCAGTACTTC.

The chain links TRBV25-1 to TRBJ2-1; the D gene is possibly TRBD2 (6 bases). The CDR3 has 14 residues. CDR1 and CDR2 (germline): MGHDK, SYGVNS. Trimming removed 3 bases from V and 6 bases from J, with 12 bases in between. In DNA form, the CDR3 reads TGTGCCAGCAGTGATGGCGGGCGGGGCAATGAGCAGTTCTTC. Translation gives CASSDGGRGNEQFF. The complete variable domain, with remaining parts taken from reference TRBV25-1 and TRBJ2-1, reads EADIYQTPRYLVIGTGKKITLECSQTMGHDKMYWYQQDPGMELHLIHYSYGVNSTEKGDLSSESTVSRIRTEHFPLTLESARPSHTSQYLCASSDGGRGNEQFFGPGTRLTVL.

The V call is TRBV4-1, the J call TRBJ2-5, with D unclear. The CDR3 runs to 14 residues. The germline gives CDR1 MGHRA, CDR2 YSYEKL. V was trimmed by 1 base and J by 2 bases, leaving 8 bases between them. CDR3 nucleotide sequence: TGCGCCAGCAGCCAAGTCCCATCACAAGAGACCCAGTACTTC. This gives the protein CASSQVPSQETQYF.